These 12 T cell receptor beta chains originate from one sample sequenced in a study of blood T cell repertoires in COVID-19. The method was immunoSEQ multiplex PCR; TCRdb's version includes in-frame clones alone and lacks a portion of them. The data contain under 60,000 clones, about 90% of them singletons. The sequenced material came from peripheral blood. The receptors derive from a human donor with active COVID-19. The donor label of this sample is uncertain.

This clone was detected only once. J is TRBJ1-2 and V is TRBV6-1, with D perhaps TRBD1 (6 bases). The V end was cut by 0 bases, the J end by 4 bases, with 18 bases between. In germline, CDR1 is MNHNS, CDR2 SASEGT. There are 17 residues in the CDR3. CDR3 nucleotide sequence: TGTGCCAGCAGTGAAGCACCGACTCGCAGGGGCTCCTATGGCTACACCTTC. Translating it yields CASSEAPTRRGSYGYTF.

The chain uses TRBV19 and TRBJ1-2; D remains unclear. The CDR3 has 11 amino acids. Trimming stripped 10 bases from V and 6 bases from J, with 12 bases between. Germline V gives CDR1 LNHDA, CDR2 SQIVND (reference sequence). The DNA for the CDR3 is TGTGCCACCGGTTCGAGCCATGGCTACACCTTC. The encoded protein is CATGSSHGYTF.

The gene calls are TRBV4-3 and TRBJ2-7; TRBD2 agrees at 8 bases. The CDR3 extends over 15 amino acids. Per germline, CDR1 LGHNA and CDR2 YSLEER. V dropped 3 bases and J dropped 1; count of bases not matched to a gene: 5. The CDR3 here is CASSQELAASYEQYF. The CDR3 DNA is TGCGCCAGCAGCCAGGAACTAGCGGCATCCTACGAGCAGTACTTC.

The V gene is TRBV19, the J gene TRBJ2-4; tentative D call: TRBD2 (6 bases). From germline, CDR1 is LNHDA and CDR2 SQIVND (reference sequence). Trimming pared 4 bases from V and 8 bases from J, leaving 18 bases between. This CDR3 comprises 15 residues. The CDR3 is CASSNPGNRGDIQYF. Here the CDR3 DNA reads TGTGCCAGTAGTAACCCCGGGAACCGCGGGGACATTCAGTACTTC.

The V call is TRBV5-1, the J call TRBJ1-5; D not certain. The germline V gene has CDR1 SGHRS and CDR2 YFSETQ. V gave up 4 bases and J gave up 3 bases, with 8 bases separating them. This CDR3 is built from 13 residues. Written as DNA, the CDR3 is TGCGCCAGCAGCATCGGGGACAATCAGCCCCAGCATTTT. Its protein product is CASSIGDNQPQHF. Full variable domain (missing parts from reference TRBV5-1 and TRBJ1-5): KAGVTQTPRYLIKTRGQQVTLSCSPISGHRSVSWYQQTPGQGLQFLFEYFSETQRNKGNFPGRFSGRQFSNSRSEMNVSTLELGDSALYLCASSIGDNQPQHFGDGTRLSIL.

The V call is TRBV7-6, the J call TRBJ2-1, with D perhaps TRBD1 (5 bases). The germline V gene encodes CDR1 SGHVS and CDR2 FNYEAQ. This CDR3 spans 16 amino acids. V lost 1 base and J 0 bases, leaving 10 bases between the germline ends. The CDR3: CASSLGQGSSYNEQFF. The CDR3 DNA reads TGTGCCAGCAGCTTAGGGCAGGGAAGCTCCTACAATGAGCAGTTCTTC. The variable domain in full, with the rest retrieved from reference TRBV7-6 and TRBJ2-1, is GAGVSQSPRYKVTKRGQDVALRCDPISGHVSLYWYRQALGQGPEFLTYFNYEAQQDKSGLPNDRFSAERPEGSISTLTIQRTEQRDSAMYRCASSLGQGSSYNEQFFGPGTRLTVL.

This chain links TRBV7-2 with TRBJ1-1; TRBD1 might be the D (5 bases). The germline gives CDR1 SGHTA, CDR2 FQGNSA. Trimming removed 5 bases at V and 1 base at J, with 11 bases between. The CDR3 totals 14 residues. The CDR3 here is CASSAAGGNTEAFF. Written as DNA, the CDR3 is TGTGCCAGCAGCGCCGCCGGGGGGAACACTGAAGCTTTCTTT. Based on the CDR3 plus reference TRBV7-2 and TRBJ1-1, the full variable domain is GAGVSQSPSNKVTEKGKDVELRCDPISGHTALYWYRQSLGQGLEFLIYFQGNSAPDKSGLPSDRFSAERTGGSVSTLTIQRTQQEDSAVYLCASSAAGGNTEAFFGQGTRLTVV.

The chain is built from TRBV28 and TRBJ2-1; TRBD2 is a possible D gene (6 bases). The V end lost 6 bases, the J end lost 9 bases, and 9 bases lay between the germline ends. CDR3 length: 11 amino acids. The germline V gene encodes CDR1 MDHEN and CDR2 SYDVKM. CDR3 sequence reads: CASRSGSEQFF. The CDR3 DNA is TGTGCCAGCAGATCCGGGAGTGAGCAGTTCTTC.

Points on this clone: This same CDR3 is encoded by further DNA sequences in the sample. This chain links TRBV3-1 (or the pseudogene TRBV3-2) with TRBJ1-2; the D is unclear. The germline V gene has CDR1 LGHDT and CDR2 YNNKEL (reference sequence). Trimming stripped 1 base from V and 7 bases from J, with 4 bases between. There are 11 residues in the CDR3. CDR3 amino acids: CASSQGAGYTF. The CDR3 nucleotides read TGTGCCAGCAGCCAAGGCGCTGGCTACACCTTC.

Only one count was recorded for this clone. The chain combines TRBV9 with TRBJ2-3, with 8 nucleotides matching TRBD1. The V and J ends lost 0 bases and 5 bases, in that order; junction bases with no gene match: 5. The CDR3 loop spans 15 amino acids. Looked up from germline, CDR1 is SGDLS and CDR2 is YYNGEE. This chain's CDR3 is CASSVGRGLIDTQYF. CDR3 DNA sequence: TGTGCCAGCAGCGTAGGCAGGGGGCTTATAGATACGCAGTATTTT.

The CDR3 reads CASSPRTSGRDEQFF. The CDR3 bases are TGTGCCAGCAGCCCTAGGACTAGCGGGAGAGATGAGCAGTTCTTC. The chain couples TRBV9 to TRBJ2-1; 13 bases are shared with TRBD2. CDR3 length: 15 amino acids. With V trimmed by 4 bases and J by 8 bases, 6 bases remained unmatched. Germline V gives CDR1 SGDLS, CDR2 YYNGEE.

This clone has just one count. CDR3 coding DNA: TGTGCCAGCAGCGCCAGGGAGGGACTAGCGGGGGGCCCGGCCGGGGAGCTGTTTTTT. The encoded protein is CASSAREGLAGGPAGELFF. The J gene is TRBJ2-2, the V gene TRBV9; 15 bases map to TRBD2. With V trimmed by 3 bases and J by 6 bases, 12 bases remained unmatched. The CDR3 runs to 19 residues. The germline CDR1 and CDR2 sequences are SGDLS and YYNGEE.